This T cell receptor beta chain was observed in a study of blood T cell repertoires in COVID-19. Overall study context: Samples representing acute and convalescent COVID-19 were sourced from the United States, Italy and Spain.

The CDR3 extends over 14 amino acids. The V segment lost 3 bases and the J segment 7 bases; nucleotides outside the gene matches: 7. CDR1 is DFQATT, CDR2 SNEGSKA, per germline (reference sequence). TCRdb's table, derived via immunoSEQ multiplex PCR, lists solely in-frame clones and lacks some. The table has approximately 61,000 clones, about 83% seen once. The material sequenced was peripheral blood. This chain links TRBV20-1 with TRBJ2-4; TRBD2 matches 9 bases. This receptor was taken from a man in his fifties with COVID-19, enrolled during active disease. The CDR3 protein is CSASSSGRWNIQYF. The CDR3 region has the DNA TGCAGTGCTAGTTCCAGCGGGAGGTGGAACATTCAGTACTTC.